This T cell receptor (beta chain) was identified during a study of T cells in Graves' hyperthyroidism and ophthalmopathy. Study results and caveats: Using 13 V-J features, a model discriminated ophthalmopathy from stable hyperthyroidism. In the blood, most expanded thyroid clonotypes above 0.001 appeared as well.

What was amplified from RNA transcripts were TCR beta CDR3 regions. RT-PCR in the first round (using the HTBI primer set) targeted the TCR CDR3. TCRdb independently ran MiXCR on the multiplex PCR reads; one entry per CDR3 protein. The sample consists of over 650,000 distinct CDR3 sequences, 40% to 55% of them appearing once. On this clonotype: Its specificity is not known. An end of the junction does not agree with germline; a read error may underlie this.

The sequence was collected from an adult man with Graves' disease, either hyperthyroidism or ophthalmopathy (not recorded which). Sequencing was done on a sample of peripheral blood or thyroid tissue (not recorded which).

The CDR3 spells CASSQLGGAEMKTEAFF. The CDR3 DNA reads TGTGCCAGCAGCCAACTCGGGGGCGCGGAGATGAAGACTGAAGCTTTCTTT. V gene TRBV14 combines with J gene TRBJ1-1; D might be TRBD1 (6 bases). The CDR3 is made up of 17 amino acids. Germline CDR1 is SGHDN and CDR2 is FVKESK.